A selection of T cell receptor beta chains follows, all from one sample in a study of PD-L1 blockade in urothelial cancer. The repertoire was sequenced with immunoSEQ multiplex PCR; TCRdb's copy has only in-frame clones and lacks some. The profile shows 95,000 to 100,000 clones, more than 75% of them singletons. Sequencing was performed on PBMCs, taken around atezolizumab (anti-PD-L1) treatment. These receptors were taken from a man aged 60-69 years with urothelial cancer. CDR3s include the opening cysteine and the closing phenylalanine or tryptophan. Each record gives: CDR3 DNA, CDR3 protein, clone size, D gene, V gene, J gene. A D gene is named only where the DNA matches it firmly. Clone size, where shown, is once, few, many, or a class for clones that have expanded.

CDR3nt: TGCGCCAGCAGTCCCGGACAGTTCGAGAACACTGAAGCTTTCTTT
CDR3aa: CASSPGQFENTEAFF
abundance: -
d_gene: -
v_gene: TRBV5-1
j_gene: TRBJ1-1

CDR3nt: TGTGCCAGCAGCCAAGAGGTGGGCCCGACAGGGACCGATACGCAGTATTTT
CDR3aa: CASSQEVGPTGTDTQYF
abundance: -
d_gene: TRBD1
v_gene: TRBV7-3
j_gene: TRBJ2-3

CDR3nt: TGTGCCAGCAGTGCACAGGGGCACGGTCAGCCCCAGCATTTT
CDR3aa: CASSAQGHGQPQHF
abundance: few
d_gene: TRBD1
v_gene: TRBV2
j_gene: TRBJ1-5

CDR3nt: TGTGCCAGCAGTTTTAGGGGGGGGGCTTACAATGAGCAGTTCTTC
CDR3aa: CASSFRGGAYNEQFF
abundance: -
d_gene: -
v_gene: TRBV28
j_gene: TRBJ2-1

CDR3nt: TGTGCCAGCAGTTTAGTCCCCCCTTCCGGGAGTAGGCCCGGGGAGCAGTACTTC
CDR3aa: CASSLVPPSGSRPGEQYF
abundance: -
d_gene: -
v_gene: TRBV27
j_gene: TRBJ2-7

CDR3nt: TGTGCCAGCAGTGAATCCGCAGGGGGGTTCTATGGCTACACCTTC
CDR3aa: CASSESAGGFYGYTF
abundance: -
d_gene: TRBD1
v_gene: TRBV25-1
j_gene: TRBJ1-2

CDR3nt: TGTGCCAGCAGCCGGGACAGGGGAGCGGAAAAGGACATTCAGTACTTC
CDR3aa: CASSRDRGAEKDIQYF
abundance: once
d_gene: TRBD1
v_gene: TRBV4-2
j_gene: TRBJ2-4

CDR3nt: TGTGCCAGCAGCACCAGGGGGCATTCACCCCTCCACTTT
CDR3aa: CASSTRGHSPLHF
abundance: few
d_gene: TRBD1
v_gene: TRBV7-2
j_gene: TRBJ1-6

CDR3nt: TGTGCCAGCAGCCCCGGGACTAGCGGTTACAATGAGCAGTTCTTC
CDR3aa: CASSPGTSGYNEQFF
abundance: few
d_gene: TRBD2
v_gene: TRBV5-4
j_gene: TRBJ2-1

CDR3nt: TGTGCCAGCAGCTTAGTGCCCAGGGGTGGCACTGAAGCTTTCTTT
CDR3aa: CASSLVPRGGTEAFF
abundance: once
d_gene: -
v_gene: TRBV7-2
j_gene: TRBJ1-1

CDR3nt: TGCGCCAGCAGCTTGGAAGGCGGGAGAAACACCGGGGAGCTGTTTTTT
CDR3aa: CASSLEGGRNTGELFF
abundance: -
d_gene: TRBD2
v_gene: TRBV5-1
j_gene: TRBJ2-2

CDR3nt: TGTGCCAGCAGCCCCTCACCCGGGACTAGCGGGAGAGAGACCCAGTACTTC
CDR3aa: CASSPSPGTSGRETQYF
abundance: -
d_gene: TRBD2
v_gene: TRBV7-9
j_gene: TRBJ2-5

CDR3nt: TGTGCCAGCAGTGGCAGCTACAATGAGCAGTTCTTC
CDR3aa: CASSGSYNEQFF
abundance: -
d_gene: -
v_gene: TRBV27
j_gene: TRBJ2-1

CDR3nt: TGTGCCAGTAAGGAGGGGACAGCACTAGCCAAAAACATTCAGTACTTC
CDR3aa: CASKEGTALAKNIQYF
abundance: -
d_gene: -
v_gene: TRBV19
j_gene: TRBJ2-4

CDR3nt: TGCGCCAGCAGCCGCGACTGGGATTCACCCCTCCACTTT
CDR3aa: CASSRDWDSPLHF
abundance: -
d_gene: -
v_gene: TRBV4-3
j_gene: TRBJ1-6

CDR3nt: TGTGCCAGCAGCTCAGGGGCCCTCTACGAGCAGTACTTC
CDR3aa: CASSSGALYEQYF
abundance: -
d_gene: -
v_gene: TRBV5-4
j_gene: TRBJ2-7

CDR3nt: TGTGCCAGCAAGCTGGTTCGAGGGACAGCGAACACTGAAGCTTTCTTT
CDR3aa: CASKLVRGTANTEAFF
abundance: -
d_gene: TRBD1
v_gene: TRBV2
j_gene: TRBJ1-1

CDR3nt: TGCGCCAGCAGCCCACTCAGGGCAGTCTACAATGAGCAGTTCTTC
CDR3aa: CASSPLRAVYNEQFF
abundance: -
d_gene: -
v_gene: TRBV5-1
j_gene: TRBJ2-1

CDR3nt: TGTGCCAGCAGTTCCCCACAGAGGAACACTGAAGCTTTCTTT
CDR3aa: CASSSPQRNTEAFF
abundance: -
d_gene: -
v_gene: TRBV27
j_gene: TRBJ1-1

CDR3nt: TGTGCCAGCAAGGAGGGTACTGGAAACACCATATATTTT
CDR3aa: CASKEGTGNTIYF
abundance: -
d_gene: -
v_gene: TRBV7-9
j_gene: TRBJ1-3

CDR3nt: TGTGCCAGCAGTTCTAGACAGGACCCCCCTGAAGCTTTCTTT
CDR3aa: CASSSRQDPPEAFF
abundance: -
d_gene: -
v_gene: TRBV5-4
j_gene: TRBJ1-1

CDR3nt: TGTGCCAGCAGCCAAGTCAGGGACACTGAAGCTTTCTTT
CDR3aa: CASSQVRDTEAFF
abundance: -
d_gene: -
v_gene: TRBV14
j_gene: TRBJ1-1

CDR3nt: TGCGCCAGCAAAACAGGGAGCGATGGCTACACCTTC
CDR3aa: CASKTGSDGYTF
abundance: -
d_gene: -
v_gene: TRBV10-2
j_gene: TRBJ1-2

CDR3nt: TGTGCCTGGAGTAGGGGAGGTCCTCTAGCCAAAAACATTCAGTACTTC
CDR3aa: CAWSRGGPLAKNIQYF
abundance: -
d_gene: -
v_gene: TRBV30
j_gene: TRBJ2-4

CDR3nt: TGTGCCAGCAGCCAAGGGACAGCTGCTAACTATGGCTACACCTTC
CDR3aa: CASSQGTAANYGYTF
abundance: once
d_gene: TRBD1
v_gene: TRBV7-9
j_gene: TRBJ1-2

CDR3nt: TGTGCCAGCAGTTTTGACAGATTTTTAAACACCATATATTTT
CDR3aa: CASSFDRFLNTIYF
abundance: once
d_gene: -
v_gene: TRBV27
j_gene: TRBJ1-3

CDR3nt: TGTGCCAGCAGTTTATATACAGGGGGGGCGGGAAACACCATATATTTT
CDR3aa: CASSLYTGGAGNTIYF
abundance: -
d_gene: TRBD1
v_gene: TRBV28
j_gene: TRBJ1-3

CDR3nt: TGCGCCAGCAGCCAAGGCCCATCTCTAGCGGTCTCCTACAATGAGCAGTTCTTC
CDR3aa: CASSQGPSLAVSYNEQFF
abundance: -
d_gene: TRBD2
v_gene: TRBV4-1
j_gene: TRBJ2-1

CDR3nt: TGCGCCAGCAGCTTGGACTTCCGCTACGAGCAGTACTTC
CDR3aa: CASSLDFRYEQYF
abundance: -
d_gene: -
v_gene: TRBV5-1
j_gene: TRBJ2-7

CDR3nt: TGCGCCAGCAGCTACCGTCCCCAGGGGATCGGAAATGAGCAGTTCTTC
CDR3aa: CASSYRPQGIGNEQFF
abundance: -
d_gene: -
v_gene: TRBV4-3
j_gene: TRBJ2-1

CDR3nt: TGTGCCAGCAGGGCCGGGGAGAACATTCAGTACTTC
CDR3aa: CASRAGENIQYF
abundance: -
d_gene: -
v_gene: TRBV5-6
j_gene: TRBJ2-4

CDR3nt: TGTGCCAGCAGCGTAGATCAACGGGTGAACACTGAAGCTTTCTTT
CDR3aa: CASSVDQRVNTEAFF
abundance: -
d_gene: -
v_gene: TRBV9
j_gene: TRBJ1-1

CDR3nt: TGTGCCAGCAGCTCCGGGACTAGCTACAATGAGCAGTTCTTC
CDR3aa: CASSSGTSYNEQFF
abundance: -
d_gene: TRBD2
v_gene: TRBV2
j_gene: TRBJ2-1

CDR3nt: TGTGCCTGGAGTGTACGGAGGGGCAGGGACTATGGCTACACCTTC
CDR3aa: CAWSVRRGRDYGYTF
abundance: -
d_gene: -
v_gene: TRBV30
j_gene: TRBJ1-2

CDR3nt: TGCGCCAGCAGCTTGGGGGACAGGGCTGAAGCTTTCTTT
CDR3aa: CASSLGDRAEAFF
abundance: -
d_gene: TRBD1
v_gene: TRBV5-1
j_gene: TRBJ1-1

CDR3nt: TGTGCCAGCAGCTCGGGACAGGGTCTGAACACAGATACGCAGTATTTT
CDR3aa: CASSSGQGLNTDTQYF
abundance: -
d_gene: TRBD1
v_gene: TRBV7-3
j_gene: TRBJ2-3

CDR3nt: TGTGCCAGCAGTTTACCCCCGTGGACAGGGCGTAATGAGCAGTTCTTC
CDR3aa: CASSLPPWTGRNEQFF
abundance: -
d_gene: TRBD1
v_gene: TRBV28
j_gene: TRBJ2-1

CDR3nt: TGTGCCAGCAGTCCGACAGGGGGCCCCACTAGCACAGATACGCAGTATTTT
CDR3aa: CASSPTGGPTSTDTQYF
abundance: -
d_gene: TRBD1
v_gene: TRBV28
j_gene: TRBJ2-3

CDR3nt: TGTGCCAGCAGTGTAACCTCCGGGGTGAACACTGAAGCTTTCTTT
CDR3aa: CASSVTSGVNTEAFF
abundance: -
d_gene: -
v_gene: TRBV28
j_gene: TRBJ1-1

CDR3nt: TGCGCCAGCAGCTCAACCGGGACAGGCCACAATGAGCAGTTCTTC
CDR3aa: CASSSTGTGHNEQFF
abundance: -
d_gene: TRBD1
v_gene: TRBV5-1
j_gene: TRBJ2-1

CDR3nt: TGTGCCAGCAGTTATACGGACAGGGGGAACACTGAAGCTTTCTTT
CDR3aa: CASSYTDRGNTEAFF
abundance: -
d_gene: TRBD1
v_gene: TRBV6-5
j_gene: TRBJ1-1

CDR3nt: TGTGCCTGGAGTAGCGGGGGAAACACTGAAGCTTTCTTT
CDR3aa: CAWSSGGNTEAFF
abundance: -
d_gene: -
v_gene: TRBV30
j_gene: TRBJ1-1

CDR3nt: TGTGCCAGTAGTATGAGACTAGCGGGGTTCACCGGGGAGCTGTTTTTT
CDR3aa: CASSMRLAGFTGELFF
abundance: -
d_gene: TRBD2
v_gene: TRBV19
j_gene: TRBJ2-2

CDR3nt: TGTGCCAGTAGTATACCCCACAGCCTCTCTGGAAACACCATATATTTT
CDR3aa: CASSIPHSLSGNTIYF
abundance: -
d_gene: -
v_gene: TRBV19
j_gene: TRBJ1-3

CDR3nt: TGTGCCAGCAGACCTCCCGGGGGCTCCTACGAGCAGTACTTC
CDR3aa: CASRPPGGSYEQYF
abundance: -
d_gene: -
v_gene: TRBV28
j_gene: TRBJ2-7

CDR3nt: TGCGCCAGCAGCTTGCGTCCTAGCGGGGGCCAAGAGACCCAGTACTTC
CDR3aa: CASSLRPSGGQETQYF
abundance: -
d_gene: TRBD2
v_gene: TRBV5-1
j_gene: TRBJ2-5

CDR3nt: TGTGCCAGCAGCGCCGACAGTCCATCAGTTGCAACTAATGAAAAACTGTTTTTT
CDR3aa: CASSADSPSVATNEKLFF
abundance: -
d_gene: -
v_gene: TRBV9
j_gene: TRBJ1-4

CDR3nt: TGTGCCAGCAGCTCCCCGGACAGGGGACCCACTGAAGCTTTCTTT
CDR3aa: CASSSPDRGPTEAFF
abundance: -
d_gene: TRBD1
v_gene: TRBV28
j_gene: TRBJ1-1

CDR3nt: TGCGCCAGTAGAAACAGGGGGGGTTCGGAGCAGTACTTC
CDR3aa: CASRNRGGSEQYF
abundance: -
d_gene: -
v_gene: TRBV4-1
j_gene: TRBJ2-7

CDR3nt: TGTGCCAGTAGTACCCCCCAAAAGGGGAATCAGCCCCAGCATTTT
CDR3aa: CASSTPQKGNQPQHF
abundance: once
d_gene: -
v_gene: TRBV19
j_gene: TRBJ1-5

CDR3nt: TGTGCCAGCAGTCTGGGGACAGGGGGTTACGAGCAGTACTTC
CDR3aa: CASSLGTGGYEQYF
abundance: -
d_gene: TRBD1
v_gene: TRBV6-1
j_gene: TRBJ2-7

CDR3nt: TGTGCCAGCTGGTCTAGCTTCACAGATACGCAGTATTTT
CDR3aa: CASWSSFTDTQYF
abundance: -
d_gene: -
v_gene: TRBV2
j_gene: TRBJ2-3

CDR3nt: TGCGCCAGCAGCCCCGACTGGAGGACTGAAGCTTTCTTT
CDR3aa: CASSPDWRTEAFF
abundance: -
d_gene: -
v_gene: TRBV5-1
j_gene: TRBJ1-1

CDR3nt: TGTGCCAGCAGCCCGACAGCAAGCAATCAGCCCCAGCATTTT
CDR3aa: CASSPTASNQPQHF
abundance: -
d_gene: -
v_gene: TRBV2
j_gene: TRBJ1-5

CDR3nt: TGTGCCAGCAGCCGGGGTGACTACGAGCAGTACTTC
CDR3aa: CASSRGDYEQYF
abundance: -
d_gene: -
v_gene: TRBV5-6
j_gene: TRBJ2-7

CDR3nt: TGTGCCAGCTCACCAACGGGGACAGGGCCAGGAAACACCATATATTTT
CDR3aa: CASSPTGTGPGNTIYF
abundance: -
d_gene: TRBD1
v_gene: TRBV18
j_gene: TRBJ1-3

CDR3nt: TGCAGCGTTGATGAGCGGGGGGGGAGCACAGATACGCAGTATTTT
CDR3aa: CSVDERGGSTDTQYF
abundance: -
d_gene: TRBD2
v_gene: TRBV29-1
j_gene: TRBJ2-3

CDR3nt: TGTGCCAGCAGCTTACGGGCGGGCTCCTACGAGCAGTACTTC
CDR3aa: CASSLRAGSYEQYF
abundance: once
d_gene: -
v_gene: TRBV11-3
j_gene: TRBJ2-7

CDR3nt: TGTGCCAGCAGACTTGGACAGGGGGCTTTTTACGAGCAGTACTTC
CDR3aa: CASRLGQGAFYEQYF
abundance: -
d_gene: TRBD1
v_gene: TRBV6-5
j_gene: TRBJ2-7

CDR3nt: TGTGCCAGCACCAAAACTAGCGGGAGGAACACCGGGGAGCTGTTTTTT
CDR3aa: CASTKTSGRNTGELFF
abundance: -
d_gene: TRBD2
v_gene: TRBV5-4
j_gene: TRBJ2-2